The clone carrying this T cell receptor beta chain was seen ten or more times. No antigen is known for it. The sample is drawn from a study of early T cells in non-severe SARS-CoV-2 infection. Whole-study findings and limits: VDJdb-based annotation leaned toward anti-spike CD8 responses and missed private and CD4 specificities.

TCRdb fed the 5' RACE reads into MiXCR, producing one record per CDR3 protein. The sample has some 67,000 distinct CDR3 sequences; roughly 13% are singletons. The sample consisted of whole blood. This clonotype was sampled from an adult who was a healthcare worker with PCR-confirmed SARS-CoV-2 infection or an uninfected control (not recorded which).

The CDR3 protein is CASSLASSHSSSYEQYF. CDR3 DNA: TGTGCCAGCAGTTTAGCCTCGTCCCATTCAAGCTCCTACGAGCAGTACTTC. The chain links TRBV6-5 to TRBJ2-7; no clear D gene. The CDR3 consists of 17 residues. The germline CDR1 and CDR2 sequences are MNHEY and SVGAGI. Trimming removed 4 bases at V and 0 bases at J, with 19 bases between.